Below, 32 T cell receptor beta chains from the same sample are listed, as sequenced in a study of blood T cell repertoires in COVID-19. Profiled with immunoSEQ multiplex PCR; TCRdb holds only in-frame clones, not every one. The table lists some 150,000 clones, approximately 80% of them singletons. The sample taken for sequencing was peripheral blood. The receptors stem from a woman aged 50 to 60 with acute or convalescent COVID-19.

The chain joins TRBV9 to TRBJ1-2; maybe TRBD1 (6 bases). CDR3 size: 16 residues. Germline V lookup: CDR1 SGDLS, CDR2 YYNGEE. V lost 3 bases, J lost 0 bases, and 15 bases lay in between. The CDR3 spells CASSETGLGANYGYTF. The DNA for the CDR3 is TGTGCCAGCAGCGAGACAGGTCTGGGGGCTAACTATGGCTACACCTTC.

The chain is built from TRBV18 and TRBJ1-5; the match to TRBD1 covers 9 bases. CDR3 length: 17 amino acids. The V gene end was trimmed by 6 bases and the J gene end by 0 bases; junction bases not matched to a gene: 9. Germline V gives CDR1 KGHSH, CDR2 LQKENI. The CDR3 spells CASSPDRGPYSNQPQHF. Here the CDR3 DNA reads TGTGCCAGCTCGCCGGACAGGGGCCCTTATAGCAATCAGCCCCAGCATTTT.

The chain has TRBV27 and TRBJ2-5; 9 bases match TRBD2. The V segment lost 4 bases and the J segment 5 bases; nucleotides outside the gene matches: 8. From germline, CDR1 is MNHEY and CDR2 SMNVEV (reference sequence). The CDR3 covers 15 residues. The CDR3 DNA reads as TGTGCCAGCAGTTCCCTGGCGGGGGGGCCGGAGACCCAGTACTTC. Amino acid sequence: CASSSLAGGPETQYF.

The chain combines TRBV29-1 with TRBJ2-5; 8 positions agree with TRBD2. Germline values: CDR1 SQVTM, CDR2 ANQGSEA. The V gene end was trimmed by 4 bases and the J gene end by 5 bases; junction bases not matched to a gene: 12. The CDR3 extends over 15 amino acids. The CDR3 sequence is CSVVPSGGGRETQYF. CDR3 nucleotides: TGCAGCGTTGTGCCCAGCGGGGGTGGTAGGGAGACCCAGTACTTC.

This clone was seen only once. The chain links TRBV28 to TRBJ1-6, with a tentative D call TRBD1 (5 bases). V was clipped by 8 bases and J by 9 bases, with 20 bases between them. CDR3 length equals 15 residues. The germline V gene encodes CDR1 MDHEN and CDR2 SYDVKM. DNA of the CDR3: TGTGCCAGCCCACCCGCGAACGGGGGGGTTTCACCCCTCCACTTT. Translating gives CASPPANGGVSPLHF.

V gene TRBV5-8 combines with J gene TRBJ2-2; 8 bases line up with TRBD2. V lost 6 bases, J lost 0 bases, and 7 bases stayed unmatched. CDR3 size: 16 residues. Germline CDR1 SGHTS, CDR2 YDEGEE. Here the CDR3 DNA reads TGTGCCAGCATCCAACTAGCGGTAGCGAACACCGGGGAGCTGTTTTTT. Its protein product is CASIQLAVANTGELFF.

The CDR3 spells CASSTTASNTGELFF. For the CDR3, the DNA is TGTGCCAGCAGCACAACAGCATCGAACACCGGGGAGCTGTTTTTT. The chain combines TRBV7-2 with TRBJ2-2; no clear D. Germline loops: CDR1 SGHTA, CDR2 FQGNSA. The CDR3 length is 15 residues. Trimming removed 5 bases at V and 0 bases at J, with 10 bases between.

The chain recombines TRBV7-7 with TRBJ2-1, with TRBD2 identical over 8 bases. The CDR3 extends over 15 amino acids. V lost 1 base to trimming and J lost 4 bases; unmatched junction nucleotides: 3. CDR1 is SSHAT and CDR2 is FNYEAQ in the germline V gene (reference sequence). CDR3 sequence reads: CASSLEREGYNEQFF. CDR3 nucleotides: TGTGCCAGCAGCTTAGAACGGGAGGGGTACAATGAGCAGTTCTTC.

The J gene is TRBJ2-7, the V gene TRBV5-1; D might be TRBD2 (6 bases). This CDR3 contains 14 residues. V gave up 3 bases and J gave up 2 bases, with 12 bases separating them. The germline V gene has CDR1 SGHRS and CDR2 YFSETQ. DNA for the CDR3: TGCGCCAGCAGCTCTGGGGGAGGTACCTACGAGCAGTACTTC. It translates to CASSSGGGTYEQYF.

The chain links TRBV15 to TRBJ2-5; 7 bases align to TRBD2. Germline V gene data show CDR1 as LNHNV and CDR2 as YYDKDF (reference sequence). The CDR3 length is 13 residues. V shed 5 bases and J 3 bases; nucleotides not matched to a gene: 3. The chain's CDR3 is CATSGDYKETQYF. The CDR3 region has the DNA TGTGCCACCAGCGGGGACTACAAAGAGACCCAGTACTTC.

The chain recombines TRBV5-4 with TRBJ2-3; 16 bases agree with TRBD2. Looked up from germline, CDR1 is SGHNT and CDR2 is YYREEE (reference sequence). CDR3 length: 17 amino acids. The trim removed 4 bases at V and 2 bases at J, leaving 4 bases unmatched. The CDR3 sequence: CASSPGLAGGITDTQYF. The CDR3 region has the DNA TGTGCCAGCAGCCCGGGACTAGCGGGGGGGATCACAGATACGCAGTATTTT. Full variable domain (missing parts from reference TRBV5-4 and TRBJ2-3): ETGVTQSPTHLIKTRGQQVTLRCSSQSGHNTVSWYQQALGQGPQFIFQYYREEENGRGNFPPRFSGLQFPNYSSELNVNALELDDSALYLCASSPGLAGGITDTQYFGPGTRLTVL.

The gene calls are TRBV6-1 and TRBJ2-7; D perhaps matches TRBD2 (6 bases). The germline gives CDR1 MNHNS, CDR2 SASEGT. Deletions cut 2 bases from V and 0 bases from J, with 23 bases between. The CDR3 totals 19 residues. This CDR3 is CASSEIPILSGLNSYEQYF. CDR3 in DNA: TGTGCCAGCAGTGAAATTCCTATACTTTCGGGACTCAACTCCTACGAGCAGTACTTC.

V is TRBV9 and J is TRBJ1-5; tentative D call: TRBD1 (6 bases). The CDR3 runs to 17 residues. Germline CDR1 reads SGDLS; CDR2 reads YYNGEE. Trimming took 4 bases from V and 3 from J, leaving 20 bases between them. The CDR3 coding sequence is TGTGCCAGCAGCAAAAGGGGGGGCGCGGGTGACAATCAGCCCCAGCATTTT. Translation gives CASSKRGGAGDNQPQHF.

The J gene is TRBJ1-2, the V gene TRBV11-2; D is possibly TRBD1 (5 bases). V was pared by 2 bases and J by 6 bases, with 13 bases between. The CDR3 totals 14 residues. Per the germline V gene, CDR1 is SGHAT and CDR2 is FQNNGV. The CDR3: CASSLQGLFNGYTF. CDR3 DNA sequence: TGTGCCAGCAGCTTACAGGGATTGTTTAATGGCTACACCTTC.

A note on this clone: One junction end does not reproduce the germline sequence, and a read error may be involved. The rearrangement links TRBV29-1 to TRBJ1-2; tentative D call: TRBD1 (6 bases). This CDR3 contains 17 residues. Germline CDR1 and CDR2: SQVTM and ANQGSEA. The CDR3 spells CSVEDRAGATGSYGYTF. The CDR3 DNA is TGCAGCGTTGAAGATCGGGCAGGGGCAACGGGATCCTATGGTTACACCTTC.

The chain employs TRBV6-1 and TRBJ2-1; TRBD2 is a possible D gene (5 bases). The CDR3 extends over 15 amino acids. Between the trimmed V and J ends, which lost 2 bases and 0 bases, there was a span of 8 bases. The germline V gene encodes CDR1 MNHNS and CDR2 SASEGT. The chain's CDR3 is CASSEIGSSYNEQFF. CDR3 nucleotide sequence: TGTGCCAGCAGTGAAATTGGGAGCTCCTACAATGAGCAGTTCTTC.

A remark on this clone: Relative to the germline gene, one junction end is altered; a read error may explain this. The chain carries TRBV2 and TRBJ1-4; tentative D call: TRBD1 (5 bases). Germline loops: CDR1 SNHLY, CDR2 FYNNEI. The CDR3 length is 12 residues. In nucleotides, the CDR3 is TGTGCCAGCAGTGAAGCAACAGGCTACCATGCTTTT. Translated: CASSEATGYHAF. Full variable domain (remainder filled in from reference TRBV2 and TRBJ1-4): EPEVTQTPSHQVTQMGQEVILRCVPISNHLYFYWYRQILGQKVEFLVSFYNNEISEKSEIFDDQFSVERPDGSNFTLKIRSTKLEDSAMYFCASSEATGYHAFGSGTQLSVL.

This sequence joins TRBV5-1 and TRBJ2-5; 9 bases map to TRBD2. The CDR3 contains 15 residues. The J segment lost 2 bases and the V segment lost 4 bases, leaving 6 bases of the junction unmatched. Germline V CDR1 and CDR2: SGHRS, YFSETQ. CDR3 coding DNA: TGCGCCAGCAGCGCGTATGCGGGGGGGCAAGAGACCCAGTACTTC. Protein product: CASSAYAGGQETQYF.

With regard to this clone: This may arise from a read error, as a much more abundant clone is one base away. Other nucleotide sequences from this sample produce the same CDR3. The CDR3 coding sequence is TGTGCCAGCAGACAGACTAATTATGGCTACACCTTC. Its protein product is CASRQTNYGYTF. V is TRBV2 and J is TRBJ1-2, with unresolved D. Germline CDR1 reads SNHLY; CDR2 reads FYNNEI. The CDR3 is made up of 12 amino acids.

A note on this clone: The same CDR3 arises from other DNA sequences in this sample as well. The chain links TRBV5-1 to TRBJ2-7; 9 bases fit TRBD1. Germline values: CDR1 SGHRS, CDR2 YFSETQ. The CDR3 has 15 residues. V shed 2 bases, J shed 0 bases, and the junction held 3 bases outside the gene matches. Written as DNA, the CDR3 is TGCGCCAGCAGCTTAGGGACAGGGTTCTCCTACGAGCAGTACTTC. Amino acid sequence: CASSLGTGFSYEQYF. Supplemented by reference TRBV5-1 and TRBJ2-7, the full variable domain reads KAGVTQTPRYLIKTRGQQVTLSCSPISGHRSVSWYQQTPGQGLQFLFEYFSETQRNKGNFPGRFSGRQFSNSRSEMNVSTLELGDSALYLCASSLGTGFSYEQYFGPGTRLTVT.

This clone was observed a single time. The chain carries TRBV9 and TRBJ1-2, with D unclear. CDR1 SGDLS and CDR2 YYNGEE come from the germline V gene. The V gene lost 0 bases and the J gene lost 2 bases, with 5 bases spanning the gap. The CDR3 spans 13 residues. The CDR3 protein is CASSVGGNYGYTF. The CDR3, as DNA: TGTGCCAGCAGCGTAGGAGGGAACTATGGCTACACCTTC.

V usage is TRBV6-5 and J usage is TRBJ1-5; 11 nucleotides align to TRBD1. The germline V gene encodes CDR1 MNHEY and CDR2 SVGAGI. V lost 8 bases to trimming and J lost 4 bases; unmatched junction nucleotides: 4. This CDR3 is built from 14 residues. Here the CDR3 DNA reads TGTGCCAGCCGCGGACAGGGGGCTAATCAGCCCCAGCATTTT. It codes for CASRGQGANQPQHF.

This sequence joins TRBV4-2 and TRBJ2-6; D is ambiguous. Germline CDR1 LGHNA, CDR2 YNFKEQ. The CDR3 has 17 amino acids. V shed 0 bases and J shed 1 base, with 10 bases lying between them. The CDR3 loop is CASSQDRSGSGANVLTF. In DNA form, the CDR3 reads TGTGCCAGCAGCCAAGACCGCTCCGGGTCTGGGGCCAACGTCCTGACTTTC.

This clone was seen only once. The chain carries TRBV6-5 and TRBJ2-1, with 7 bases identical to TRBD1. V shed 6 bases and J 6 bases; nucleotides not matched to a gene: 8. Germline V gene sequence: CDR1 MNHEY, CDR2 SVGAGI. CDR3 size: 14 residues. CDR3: CASSDRAFFNEQFF. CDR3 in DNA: TGTGCCAGCAGCGACAGGGCGTTTTTCAATGAGCAGTTCTTC.

CDR3 region: CASSRTGNRDYGYTF. The CDR3 bases are TGTGCCAGCAGCCGTACAGGTAATCGGGACTATGGCTACACCTTC. The rearrangement uses TRBV5-8 and TRBJ1-2, with D maybe TRBD1 (5 bases). The CDR3 has 15 amino acids. V was cut by 4 bases and J by 3 bases, with 16 bases left in between. CDR1 is SGHTS and CDR2 is YDEGEE in the germline V gene.

The CDR3 is CASRTSGSSYNEQFF. The CDR3 nucleotides are TGTGCCAGCAGGACTAGCGGGAGCTCCTACAATGAGCAGTTCTTC. The rearrangement joins TRBV27 to TRBJ2-1; 12 nucleotides align to TRBD2. The CDR3 is 15 residues long. Unmatched junction bases numbered 0, after V lost 6 bases and J lost 0 bases. CDR1 MNHEY and CDR2 SMNVEV come from the germline V gene (reference sequence).

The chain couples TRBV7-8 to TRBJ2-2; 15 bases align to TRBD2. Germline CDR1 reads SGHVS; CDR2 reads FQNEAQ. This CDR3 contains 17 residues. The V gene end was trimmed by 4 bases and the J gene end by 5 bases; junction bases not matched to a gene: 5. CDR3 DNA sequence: TGTGCCAGCAGCTACGGGACTAGCGGGAGGCGAACCGGGGAGCTGTTTTTT. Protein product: CASSYGTSGRRTGELFF. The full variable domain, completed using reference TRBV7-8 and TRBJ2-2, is GAGVSQSPRYKVAKRGQDVALRCDPISGHVSLFWYQQALGQGPEFLTYFQNEAQLDKSGLPSDRFFAERPEGSVSTLKIQRTQQEDSAVYLCASSYGTSGRRTGELFFGEGSRLTVL.

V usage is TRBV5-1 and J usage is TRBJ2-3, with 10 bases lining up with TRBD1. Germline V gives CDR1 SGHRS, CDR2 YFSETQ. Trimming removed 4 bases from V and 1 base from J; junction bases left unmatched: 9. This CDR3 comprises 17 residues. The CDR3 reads CASSRVGQGTGTDTQYF. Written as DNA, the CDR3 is TGCGCCAGCAGCCGGGTGGGACAGGGGACCGGCACAGATACGCAGTATTTT.

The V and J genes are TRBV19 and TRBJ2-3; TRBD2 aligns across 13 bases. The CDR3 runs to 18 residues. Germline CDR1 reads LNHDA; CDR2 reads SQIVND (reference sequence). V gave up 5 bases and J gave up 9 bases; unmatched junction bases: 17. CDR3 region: CASSPPRGLAGWRSTQYF. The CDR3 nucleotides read TGTGCCAGTAGTCCACCTCGGGGACTAGCGGGATGGAGAAGCACGCAGTATTTT.

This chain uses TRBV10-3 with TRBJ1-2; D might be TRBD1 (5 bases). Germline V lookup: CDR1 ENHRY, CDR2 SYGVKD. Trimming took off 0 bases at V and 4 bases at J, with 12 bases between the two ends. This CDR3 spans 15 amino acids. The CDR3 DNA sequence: TGTGCCATCAGTGAGTCAGGGGCGGGGCTCTATGGCTACACCTTC. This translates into CAISESGAGLYGYTF.

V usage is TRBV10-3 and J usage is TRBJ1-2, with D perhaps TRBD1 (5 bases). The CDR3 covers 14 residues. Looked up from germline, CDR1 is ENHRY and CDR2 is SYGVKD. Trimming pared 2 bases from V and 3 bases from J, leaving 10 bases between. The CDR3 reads CAISERGMDYGYTF. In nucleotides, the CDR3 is TGTGCCATCAGTGAGCGGGGGATGGACTATGGCTACACCTTC.

The CDR3 region is CASSLPTGSYEQYF. CDR3 nucleotide sequence: TGTGCCAGCAGCTTGCCAACAGGGAGCTACGAGCAGTACTTC. The rearrangement joins TRBV9 to TRBJ2-7, with D possibly being TRBD1 (6 bases). Germline V gene sequence: CDR1 SGDLS, CDR2 YYNGEE. The V gene lost 4 bases and the J gene lost 3 bases, with 14 bases spanning the gap. The CDR3 spans 14 residues.